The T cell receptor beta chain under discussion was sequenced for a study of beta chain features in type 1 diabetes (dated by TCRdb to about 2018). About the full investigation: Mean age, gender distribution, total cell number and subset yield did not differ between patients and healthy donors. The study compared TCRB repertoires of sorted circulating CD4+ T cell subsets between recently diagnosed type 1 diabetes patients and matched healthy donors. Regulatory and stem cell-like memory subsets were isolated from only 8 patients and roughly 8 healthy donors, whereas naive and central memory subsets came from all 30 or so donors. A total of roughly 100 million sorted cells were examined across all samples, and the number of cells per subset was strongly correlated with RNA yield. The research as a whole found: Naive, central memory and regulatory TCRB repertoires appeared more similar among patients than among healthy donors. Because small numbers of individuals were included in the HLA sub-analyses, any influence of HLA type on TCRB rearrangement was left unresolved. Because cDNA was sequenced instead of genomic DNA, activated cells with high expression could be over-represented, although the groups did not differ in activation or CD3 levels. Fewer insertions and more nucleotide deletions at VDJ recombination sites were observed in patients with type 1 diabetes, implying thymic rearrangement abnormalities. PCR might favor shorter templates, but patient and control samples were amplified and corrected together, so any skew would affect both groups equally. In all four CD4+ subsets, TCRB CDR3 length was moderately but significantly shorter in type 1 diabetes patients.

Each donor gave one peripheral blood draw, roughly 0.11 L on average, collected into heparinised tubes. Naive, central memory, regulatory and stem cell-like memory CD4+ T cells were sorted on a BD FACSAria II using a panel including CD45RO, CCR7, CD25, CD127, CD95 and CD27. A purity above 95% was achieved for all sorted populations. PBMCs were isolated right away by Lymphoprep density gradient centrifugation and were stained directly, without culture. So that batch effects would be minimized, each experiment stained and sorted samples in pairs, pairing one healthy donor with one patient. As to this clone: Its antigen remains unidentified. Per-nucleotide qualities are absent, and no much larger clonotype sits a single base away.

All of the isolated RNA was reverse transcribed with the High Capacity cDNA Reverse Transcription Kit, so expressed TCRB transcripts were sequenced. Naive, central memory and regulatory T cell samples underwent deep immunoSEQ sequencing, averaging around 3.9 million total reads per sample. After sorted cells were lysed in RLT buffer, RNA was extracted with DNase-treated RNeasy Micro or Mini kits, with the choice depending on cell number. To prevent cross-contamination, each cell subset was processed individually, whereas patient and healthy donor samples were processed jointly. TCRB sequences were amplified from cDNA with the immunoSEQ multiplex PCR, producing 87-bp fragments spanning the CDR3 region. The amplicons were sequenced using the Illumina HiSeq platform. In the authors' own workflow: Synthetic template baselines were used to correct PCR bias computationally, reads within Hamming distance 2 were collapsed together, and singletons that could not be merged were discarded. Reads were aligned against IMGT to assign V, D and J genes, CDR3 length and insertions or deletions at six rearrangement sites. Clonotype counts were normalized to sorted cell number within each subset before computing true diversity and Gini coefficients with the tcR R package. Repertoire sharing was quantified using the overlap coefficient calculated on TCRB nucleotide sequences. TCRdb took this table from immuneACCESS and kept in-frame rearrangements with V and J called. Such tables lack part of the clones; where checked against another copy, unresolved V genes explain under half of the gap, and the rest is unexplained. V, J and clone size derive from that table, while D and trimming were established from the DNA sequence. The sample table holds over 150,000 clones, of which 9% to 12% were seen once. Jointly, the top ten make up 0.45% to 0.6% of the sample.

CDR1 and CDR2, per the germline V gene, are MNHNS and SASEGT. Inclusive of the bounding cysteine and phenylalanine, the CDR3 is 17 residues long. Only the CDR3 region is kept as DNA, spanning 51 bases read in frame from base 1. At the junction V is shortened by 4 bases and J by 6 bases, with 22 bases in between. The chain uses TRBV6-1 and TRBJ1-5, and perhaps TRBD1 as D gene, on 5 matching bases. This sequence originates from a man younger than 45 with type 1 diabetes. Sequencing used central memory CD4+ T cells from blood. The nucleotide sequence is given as TGTGCCAGCAGTGCCGGGGTGAGCGGGGCTCAGGGTCAGCCCCAGCATTTT. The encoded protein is CASSAGVSGAQGQPQHF.